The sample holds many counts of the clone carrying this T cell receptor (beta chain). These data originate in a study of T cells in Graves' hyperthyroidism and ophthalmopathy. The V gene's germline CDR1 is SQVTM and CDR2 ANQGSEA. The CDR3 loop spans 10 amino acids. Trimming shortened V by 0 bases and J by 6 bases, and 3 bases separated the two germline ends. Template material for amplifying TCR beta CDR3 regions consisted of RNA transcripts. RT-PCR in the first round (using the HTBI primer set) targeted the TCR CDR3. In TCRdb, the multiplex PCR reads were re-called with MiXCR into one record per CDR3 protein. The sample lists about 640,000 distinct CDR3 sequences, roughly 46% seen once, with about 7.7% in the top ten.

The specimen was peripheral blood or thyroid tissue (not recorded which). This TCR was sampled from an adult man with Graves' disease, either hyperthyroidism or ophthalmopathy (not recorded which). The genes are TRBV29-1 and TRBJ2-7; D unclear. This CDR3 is CSVEDGEQYF. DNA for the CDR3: TGCAGCGTTGAAGACGGCGAGCAGTACTTC.